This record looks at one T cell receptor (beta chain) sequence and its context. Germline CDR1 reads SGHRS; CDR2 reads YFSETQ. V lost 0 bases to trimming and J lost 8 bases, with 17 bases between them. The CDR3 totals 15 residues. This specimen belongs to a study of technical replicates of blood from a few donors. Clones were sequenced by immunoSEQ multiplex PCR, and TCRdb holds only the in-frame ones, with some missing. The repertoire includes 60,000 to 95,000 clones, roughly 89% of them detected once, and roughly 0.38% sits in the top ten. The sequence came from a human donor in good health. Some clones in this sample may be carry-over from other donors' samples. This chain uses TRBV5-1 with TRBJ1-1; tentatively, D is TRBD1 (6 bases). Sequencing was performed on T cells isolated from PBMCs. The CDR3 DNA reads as TGCGCCAGCAGCTTGGCTGTGGGGGCTTCGAGAGAAGCTTTCTTT. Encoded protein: CASSLAVGASREAFF.